A single sample gave rise to the 4 T cell receptor beta chains below, sequenced in a study of blood T cell repertoires in COVID-19. Only in-frame clones appear in the TCRdb table, and some are missing; sequencing was by immunoSEQ multiplex PCR. The data show some 60,000 clones, over 75% seen once. The source material was peripheral blood. The source is a man between 60 and 75 years old with acute or convalescent COVID-19.

The chain combines TRBV5-4 with TRBJ2-7; 9 nucleotides match TRBD1. The CDR3 is made up of 15 amino acids. J was trimmed by 6 bases and V by 2 bases; bases with no gene match: 9. Per the germline V gene, CDR1 is SGHNT and CDR2 is YYREEE (reference sequence). The CDR3 bases are TGTGCCAGCAGCTTATCCTCGACAGGGGGTTCCGAGCAGTACTTC. Residues: CASSLSSTGGSEQYF.

This clone has just one count. The CDR3: CAISPGSNEQFF. CDR3 in DNA: TGTGCCATCAGTCCGGGGTCCAATGAGCAGTTCTTC. This chain connects TRBV10-3 to TRBJ2-1; tentatively, D is TRBD2 (5 bases). This CDR3 is built from 12 residues. Germline assignment: CDR1 ENHRY and CDR2 SYGVKD. The V end lost 5 bases, the J end lost 6 bases, and 8 bases lay between the germline ends.

This clone was seen more than once but under ten times. The chain links TRBV27 to TRBJ2-7, with TRBD2 identical over 9 bases. The germline V gene has CDR1 MNHEY and CDR2 SMNVEV (reference sequence). The CDR3 is 14 amino acids. J lost 2 bases, V lost 5 bases, and 4 bases had no gene match. The CDR3 DNA reads TGTGCCAGCAGTCCTAGCGGGGCACCCTACGAGCAGTACTTC. Amino acid sequence: CASSPSGAPYEQYF.

This clone was recorded once. The chain employs TRBV5-1 and TRBJ2-7, with D uncertain. Between the trimmed V and J ends, which lost 4 bases and 2 bases, there was a span of 13 bases. This CDR3 is 14 amino acids long. CDR1 SGHRS and CDR2 YFSETQ come from the germline V gene. The CDR3 region has the DNA TGCGCCAGCAGCCCATTCATGGCTCCCTACGAGCAGTACTTC. Translated: CASSPFMAPYEQYF.